A selection of T cell receptor beta chains follows, all from one sample in a study of OX40 agonist ivuxolimab in advanced cancers. Here immunoSEQ multiplex PCR was the method, and the copy in TCRdb shows in-frame clones only, minus some. The table shows 70,000 or so clones, with roughly 87% occurring only once. Here the sequenced sample was CD4+ or CD8+ T cells sorted from blood, taken in a trial of the OX40 agonist ivuxolimab. The receptors were gathered from an adult with an advanced solid tumor such as melanoma, head and neck, liver or kidney cancer. The CDR3 runs from the conserved cysteine through the conserved F or W. Fields, in order: clone size, J gene, D gene, V gene, CDR3 DNA, CDR3 protein. A D gene is named only where the DNA matches it firmly. Expanded clones get a size class; other rows say once, few or many, or leave the size out.

few	TRBJ1-1	TRBD1	TRBV5-1	TGCGCCAGCAGCTCTCCAGGACAGGTGGCTTTCTTT	CASSSPGQVAFF
-	TRBJ2-1	-	TRBV4-3	TGCGCCAGCAGCCGAACGAATGGAGGCGGCAATGAGCAGTTCTTC	CASSRTNGGGNEQFF
once	TRBJ2-5	-	TRBV5-1	TGCGCCAGCAGCCAGGGGACGCAAGAGACCCAGTACTTC	CASSQGTQETQYF
few	TRBJ1-4	TRBD1	TRBV10-3	TGTGCCACGCGGGGACAGGGTAATGAAAAACTGTTTTTT	CATRGQGNEKLFF
-	TRBJ1-2	TRBD1	TRBV28	TGTGCCAGCACCCCGACAGGGAAGGCAGGCTACACCTTC	CASTPTGKAGYTF
-	TRBJ2-3	TRBD1	TRBV5-4	TGTGCCAGCAGCAGCGACAGGGGCCCCAAGGGAACGCAGTATTTT	CASSSDRGPKGTQYF
-	TRBJ1-2	-	TRBV27	TGTGCCAGCAGTTTCGGTACTAACTATGGCTACACCTTC	CASSFGTNYGYTF
-	TRBJ1-5	TRBD1	TRBV19	TGTGCCAGTAGTACGATTTTAACAGGGGGTAGCAATCAGCCCCAGCATTTT	CASSTILTGGSNQPQHF
-	TRBJ1-5	TRBD1	TRBV7-9	TGTGCCAGCAGCAAATCAGGGGGCCGAGTCAATGAGCCCCAGCATTTT	CASSKSGGRVNEPQHF
once	TRBJ1-2	TRBD1	TRBV28	TGTGCCAGCAGTCTAACCGACAGGGACGGCTACACCTTC	CASSLTDRDGYTF
few	TRBJ1-4	-	TRBV7-3	TGTGCCAGCAGCTCCGGAGTCGGAACTAATGAAAAACTGTTTTTT	CASSSGVGTNEKLFF
-	TRBJ2-1	TRBD1	TRBV6-6	TGTGCCAGCAACCCCCCTGACAGGGGGCTCAATGAGCAGTTCTTC	CASNPPDRGLNEQFF
once	TRBJ2-3	-	TRBV10-3	TGTGCCATCATGGGGGAGACAAAGGATACCACAGATACGCAGTATTTT	CAIMGETKDTTDTQYF
many	TRBJ1-1	-	TRBV6-6	TGTGCCAGCAGTTACTCGAAGGACACTGAAGCTTTCTTT	CASSYSKDTEAFF
-	TRBJ2-2	-	TRBV6-1	TGTGCCAGCAGTGAATCGAACAGGGTGAACACCGGGGAGCTGTTTTTT	CASSESNRVNTGELFF
-	TRBJ2-1	TRBD2	TRBV4-2	TGTGCCAGCAGCCAAGATCCCCGAGGACTAGCGGGAGCCTATGAGCAGTTCTTC	CASSQDPRGLAGAYEQFF
-	TRBJ1-2	-	TRBV7-2	TGTGCCAGCAGCTTAGACGTGGCAGGGGCTTTTGGCTACACCTTC	CASSLDVAGAFGYTF
once	TRBJ1-2	-	TRBV28	TGTGCCAGCAGCAAAGGCGCAGGACCCTATGGCTACACCTTC	CASSKGAGPYGYTF
-	TRBJ2-7	TRBD1	TRBV11-2	TGTGCCAGCAGCTTACGGGGACAGGCAGGCTCCTACGAGCAGTACTTC	CASSLRGQAGSYEQYF
-	TRBJ2-3	TRBD1	TRBV6-5	TGTGCCAGCAGTTACGGGACAGCGAGCACAGATACGCAGTATTTT	CASSYGTASTDTQYF
-	TRBJ2-7	TRBD2	TRBV9	TGTGCCAGCAGCGCTAGCGGTGGGCAGAACTCCTACGAGCAGTACTTC	CASSASGGQNSYEQYF
once	TRBJ2-1	TRBD1	TRBV11-1	TGTGCCAGCAGCTCCCAATACAGGGGAGAGCAGTTCTTC	CASSSQYRGEQFF
-	TRBJ2-1	-	TRBV7-8	TGTGCCAGCAGCCCGGAGGAATGGCAGTTCTTC	CASSPEEWQFF
-	TRBJ2-3	-	TRBV5-1	TGCGCCAGCAGCTTGGGCCAGTACACAGATACGCAGTATTTT	CASSLGQYTDTQYF
-	TRBJ1-2	TRBD1	TRBV7-2	TGTGCCAGCAGCTCCCCGCTGATGACAGGGACGGGCCGAGGCTACACCTTC	CASSSPLMTGTGRGYTF
few	TRBJ2-3	TRBD1	TRBV7-3	TGTGCCAGCAGTGCGGACAGGACTAGCACAGATACGCAGTATTTT	CASSADRTSTDTQYF
-	TRBJ2-1	-	TRBV19	TGTGCCAGTAGTCCTCCCGGATTGTACAATGAGCAGTTCTTC	CASSPPGLYNEQFF
few	TRBJ2-3	-	TRBV5-8	TGTGCCAGCAGCCCCTCGTTTTTTCGGGGGAGAGGGAACACAGATACGCAGTATTTT	CASSPSFFRGRGNTDTQYF
-	TRBJ1-3	-	TRBV6-5	TGTGCCAGCAGTACGGACGTAGGAAACACCATATATTTT	CASSTDVGNTIYF
-	TRBJ2-2	-	TRBV13	TGTGCCAGCAGCTTATTATCGTCAGGCACCGGGGAGCTGTTTTTT	CASSLLSSGTGELFF
-	TRBJ1-5	-	TRBV6-1	TGTGCCAGCGGACGGCCCCAGCATTTT	CASGRPQHF
-	TRBJ1-4	-	TRBV20-1	TGCAGTGCTAGACAATTTTCCCTGCTGTTTTTT	CSARQFSLLFF